One sample yielded the 25 T cell receptor beta chains listed below, sequenced in a study of early T cells in non-severe SARS-CoV-2 infection. TCRdb fed the 5' RACE reads into MiXCR, producing one record per CDR3 protein. The table records approximately 79,000 distinct CDR3 sequences, about 13% of them present only once. The specimen was whole blood. These receptors were taken from an adult who was a healthcare worker with PCR-confirmed SARS-CoV-2 infection or an uninfected control (not recorded which).

This clonotype was picked up many times. The V and J genes are TRBV10-3 and TRBJ2-1, with D tentatively TRBD2 (6 bases). The germline V gene has CDR1 ENHRY and CDR2 SYGVKD. V dropped 6 bases and J dropped 5 bases, with 17 bases sitting between them. This CDR3 has 15 amino acids. Here the CDR3 DNA reads TGTGCCATCAGGAAAGCTAGCGCGAAGGACAATGAGCAGTTCTTC. Its protein product is CAIRKASAKDNEQFF.

Ten or more counts support this clonotype. The chain couples TRBV29-1 to TRBJ2-3; TRBD2 aligns across 12 bases. V lost 7 bases to trimming and J lost 4 bases; unmatched junction nucleotides: 6. From germline, CDR1 is SQVTM and CDR2 ANQGSEA. The CDR3 contains 14 residues. This chain's CDR3 is CSGRLAGGSDTQYF. Written as DNA, the CDR3 is TGCAGCGGACGCCTAGCGGGGGGGTCAGATACGCAGTATTTT.

This clonotype has only a few counts. The chain joins TRBV7-7 to TRBJ2-1; D call uncertain. Germline V lookup: CDR1 SSHAT, CDR2 FNYEAQ (reference sequence). Trimming removed 3 bases at V and 1 base at J, with 13 bases between. The CDR3 is made up of 16 amino acids. Here the CDR3 reads CASSLALELSYNEQFF. The CDR3, as DNA: TGTGCCAGCAGCTTGGCTCTAGAGCTATCCTACAATGAGCAGTTCTTC. Full variable domain (rest looked up from reference TRBV7-7 and TRBJ2-1): GAGVSQSPRYKVTKRGQDVTLRCDPISSHATLYWYQQALGQGPEFLTYFNYEAQPDKSGLPSDRFSAERPEGSISTLTIQRTEQRDSAMYRCASSLALELSYNEQFFGPGTRLTVL.

There are many counts of this clonotype. This sequence joins TRBV29-1 and TRBJ1-2; 8 bases agree with TRBD1. The CDR3 is 13 amino acids. Germline CDR1 and CDR2: SQVTM and ANQGSEA. V was clipped by 7 bases and J by 8 bases; unmatched bases: 12. The CDR3 DNA sequence: TGCAGCGGCGGGACAGGTCAGGGGACGGGCTACACCTTC. Amino acids: CSGGTGQGTGYTF. Based on the CDR3 plus reference TRBV29-1 and TRBJ1-2, the full variable domain is SAVISQKPSRDICQRGTSLTIQCQVDSQVTMMFWYRQQPGQSLTLIATANQGSEATYESGFVIDKFPISRPNLTFSTLTVSNMSPEDSSIYLCSGGTGQGTGYTFGSGTRLTVV.

This clonotype was detected only a few times. The chain couples TRBV28 to TRBJ1-1; no firm D call. CDR3 size: 11 residues. The V end lost 7 bases, the J end lost 8 bases, and 11 bases lay between the germline ends. Germline V CDR1 and CDR2: MDHEN, SYDVKM. Written as DNA, the CDR3 is TGTGCCAGCAACCCCGGCCGGGAAGCTTTCTTT. The encoded protein is CASNPGREAFF.

The chain joins TRBV6-2 or TRBV6-3 to TRBJ1-2; D call uncertain. The CDR3 is 11 residues long. Trimming removed 6 bases from V and 8 bases from J, with 10 bases in between. Germline CDR1 and CDR2: MNHEY and SVGEGT. The CDR3: CASRHGNGYTF. In DNA, the CDR3 is TGTGCCAGCAGACACGGGAACGGCTACACCTTC.

This chain joins TRBV3-1 and TRBJ1-1; D gene uncertain. The germline gives CDR1 LGHDT, CDR2 YNNKEL (reference sequence). CDR3 length: 15 amino acids. V gave up 0 bases and J gave up 6 bases, with 14 bases separating them. CDR3 protein: CASSQDNGELAEAFF. The CDR3 DNA is TGTGCCAGCAGCCAAGATAATGGGGAGTTGGCTGAAGCTTTCTTT.

This clonotype was recorded a few times. This chain links TRBV20-1 with TRBJ1-2; 9 bases are shared with TRBD1. Germline assignment: CDR1 DFQATT and CDR2 SNEGSKA (reference sequence). CDR3 length: 13 amino acids. V shed 3 bases and J 3 bases; nucleotides not matched to a gene: 2. The CDR3 loop is CSARDRGYYGYTF. CDR3 coding DNA: TGCAGTGCTAGGGACAGGGGATACTATGGCTACACCTTC.

J is TRBJ2-7 and V is TRBV7-2; D is possibly TRBD2 (6 bases). Trimming left V 5 bases short and J 0 bases short, with 14 bases between. The CDR3 totals 15 residues. CDR1 SGHTA and CDR2 FQGNSA come from the germline V gene. This CDR3 reads CASSAWRTNSYEQYF. The CDR3 nucleotides are TGTGCCAGCAGCGCCTGGCGGACTAACTCCTACGAGCAGTACTTC.

This clonotype showed up many times. This rearrangement joins TRBV19 to TRBJ2-1; D call uncertain. The germline V and J ends were trimmed by 2 bases and 10 bases, with 18 bases remaining between them. CDR1 and CDR2 (germline): LNHDA, SQIVND (reference sequence). The CDR3 loop spans 15 amino acids. The CDR3 DNA follows: TGTGCCAGTAGTATAATCGCTAGTAGTGGTCCCGAGCAGTTCTTC. Amino acids: CASSIIASSGPEQFF.

In its sample, this clonotype was seen many times. The chain uses TRBV6-6 and TRBJ1-1; no firm D call. The V end lost 1 base, the J end lost 8 bases, and 11 bases lay between the germline ends. The CDR3 is 13 amino acids. Germline assignment: CDR1 MNHNY and CDR2 SVGAGI (reference sequence). The CDR3 loop is CASSYWGGEEAFF. Here the CDR3 DNA reads TGTGCCAGCAGTTACTGGGGAGGTGAGGAAGCTTTCTTT.

This clonotype was found many times. The V and J genes are TRBV29-1 and TRBJ2-2; unclear D gene. V was trimmed by 4 bases and J by 4 bases, leaving 4 bases between them. CDR1 SQVTM and CDR2 ANQGSEA come from the germline V gene. The CDR3 has 11 amino acids. The CDR3: CSVGITGELFF. DNA of the CDR3: TGCAGCGTTGGGATCACCGGGGAGCTGTTTTTT.

The table lists this clonotype with many counts. The chain uses TRBV30 and TRBJ1-2; D ambiguous. The CDR3 spans 15 residues. The germline V and J ends were trimmed by 0 bases and 4 bases, with 15 bases remaining between them. Germline CDR1 reads GTSNPN; CDR2 reads SVGIG (reference sequence). This CDR3 is CAWSVSLGGGYGYTF. In nucleotides, the CDR3 is TGTGCCTGGAGTGTATCTCTGGGCGGTGGCTATGGCTACACCTTC.

This clonotype showed up just a few times. The chain has TRBV2 and TRBJ1-1; D ambiguous. The V end lost 6 bases, the J end lost 3 bases, and 11 bases lay between the germline ends. Per the germline V gene, CDR1 is SNHLY and CDR2 is FYNNEI. The CDR3 is 13 amino acids. The CDR3 here is CASSGESDTEAFF. The CDR3, as DNA: TGTGCCAGCAGCGGGGAATCGGACACTGAAGCTTTCTTT.

This clonotype was observed many times. The chain employs TRBV11-2 and TRBJ2-7; D perhaps matches TRBD2 (5 bases). The ends were cut back, 3 bases at V and 2 bases at J, with 5 bases in the middle. This CDR3 is built from 12 residues. The germline CDR1 and CDR2 sequences are SGHAT and FQNNGV. The CDR3, as DNA: TGTGCCAGCAGCTTCGGGACCTACGAGCAGTACTTC. Translated: CASSFGTYEQYF.

The rearrangement uses TRBV23-1 and TRBJ2-1; tentative D call: TRBD1 (6 bases). TRBV23-1 is an open reading frame, and its role is uncertain. This CDR3 region has 19 residues. V was trimmed by 0 bases and J by 6 bases, leaving 24 bases between them. The CDR3 spells CASSQSETVGHPEINEQFF. The CDR3 nucleotides read TGCGCCAGCAGTCAATCCGAAACCGTGGGACACCCCGAAATCAATGAGCAGTTCTTC.

The rearrangement joins TRBV12-3 or TRBV12-4 to TRBJ2-7, with 8 bases fitting TRBD2. This CDR3 comprises 15 residues. The J segment lost 3 bases and the V segment lost 2 bases, leaving 6 bases of the junction unmatched. This CDR3 is CASSLRAGGNYEQYF. Written as DNA, the CDR3 is TGTGCCAGCAGTTTAAGGGCGGGAGGCAACTACGAGCAGTACTTC.

The CDR3 protein is CASSQKPGTQYF. In nucleotides, the CDR3 is TGTGCCAGCAGCCAAAAACCGGGGACCCAGTACTTC. The rearrangement uses TRBV14 and TRBJ2-5; D is unclear. Between the trimmed V and J ends, which lost 2 bases and 7 bases, there was a span of 8 bases. This CDR3 spans 12 amino acids. Germline CDR1 is SGHDN and CDR2 is FVKESK.

This clonotype was counted at least ten times. The rearrangement uses TRBV7-9 and TRBJ2-7; 9 nucleotides line up with TRBD2. Per germline, CDR1 SEHNR and CDR2 FQNEAQ (reference sequence). After removal of 3 bases from V and 5 bases from J, the junction contained 5 bases not matched to a gene. The CDR3 is made up of 14 amino acids. The CDR3 is CASSLREGLHEQYF. In DNA form, the CDR3 reads TGTGCCAGCAGCTTGCGGGAGGGCCTCCACGAGCAGTACTTC.

The rearrangement uses TRBV30 and TRBJ2-7, with 12 bases lining up with TRBD2. CDR3 length: 16 amino acids. Germline V gene lookup returns CDR1 GTSNPN and CDR2 SVGIG (reference sequence). V lost 5 bases and J lost 7; bases outside the gene matches: 15. The CDR3 sequence is CAWGGRTSGKMREQYF. The CDR3 nucleotides are TGTGCCTGGGGAGGAAGGACTAGCGGGAAAATGAGGGAGCAGTACTTC.

This clonotype was counted between two and nine times. The rearrangement joins TRBV20-1 to TRBJ2-3, with a tentative D call TRBD2 (6 bases). Germline V gene data show CDR1 as DFQATT and CDR2 as SNEGSKA (reference sequence). The CDR3 contains 13 residues. Trimming removed 3 bases at V and 4 bases at J, with 11 bases between. The CDR3 spells CSARIGGADTQYF. In DNA form, the CDR3 reads TGCAGTGCTAGGATCGGAGGGGCAGATACGCAGTATTTT.

In this sample, this clonotype turned up a few times. The CDR3 sequence: CASSQDLEGSGDTQYF. The CDR3 DNA reads as TGCGCCAGCAGCCAAGATCTGGAGGGGAGCGGGGATACGCAGTATTTT. The chain joins TRBV4-3 to TRBJ2-3; possible D gene TRBD2, 6 bases. V lost 0 bases, J lost 6 bases, and 16 bases lay in between. This CDR3 comprises 16 residues. Germline V lookup: CDR1 LGHNA, CDR2 YSLEER.

The chain links TRBV18 to TRBJ2-7, with D perhaps TRBD1 or TRBD2 (5 bases each). V lost 1 base, J lost 0 bases, and 10 bases lay in between. The CDR3 length is 15 residues. Germline CDR1 KGHSH, CDR2 LQKENI. The CDR3 coding sequence is TGTGCCAGCTCACCACAAGGGGCGGGCTCCTACGAGCAGTACTTC. Translated, it gives CASSPQGAGSYEQYF. The full variable domain, completed using reference TRBV18 and TRBJ2-7, is NAGVMQNPRHLVRRRGQEARLRCSPMKGHSHVYWYRQLPEEGLKFMVYLQKENIIDESGMPKERFSAEFPKEGPSILRIQQVVRGDSAAYFCASSPQGAGSYEQYFGPGTRLTVT.

The rearrangement joins TRBV28 to TRBJ1-5, with D maybe TRBD1 (6 bases). This CDR3 has 13 amino acids. V was clipped by 5 bases and J by 6 bases, with 11 bases between them. Germline V gene sequence: CDR1 MDHEN, CDR2 SYDVKM. CDR3 DNA sequence: TGTGCCAGCAGTATCTCAGGGGCTCAGCCCCAGCATTTT. Encoded protein: CASSISGAQPQHF.

The chain couples TRBV4-2 to TRBJ1-1; D might be TRBD1 (6 bases). The germline gives CDR1 LGHNA, CDR2 YNFKEQ. The CDR3 is 17 amino acids. Trimming pared 4 bases from V and 3 bases from J, leaving 21 bases between. CDR3 coding DNA: TGTGCCAGCAGCCCTAGAGCGGGGGTCCCAGGGGACACTGAAGCTTTCTTT. This gives the protein CASSPRAGVPGDTEAFF.